The 20 T cell receptor beta chains listed next were all sequenced from one sample in a study of OX40 agonist ivuxolimab in advanced cancers. Assay: immunoSEQ multiplex PCR; the TCRdb copy retains only in-frame clones and omits some. The sample carries tens of thousands of clones, around four fifths recorded once. The sequencing here drew on CD4+ or CD8+ T cells sorted from blood, taken in a trial of the OX40 agonist ivuxolimab. All receptors derive from an adult with an advanced solid tumor such as melanoma, head and neck, liver or kidney cancer.

The genes are TRBV28 and TRBJ1-2; no clear D. The CDR3 covers 13 residues. V lost 0 bases, J lost 5 bases, and 7 bases lay in between. Germline V lookup: CDR1 MDHEN, CDR2 SYDVKM. The CDR3 protein is CASSLWTVYGYTF. In DNA, the CDR3 is TGTGCCAGCAGTTTATGGACCGTATATGGCTACACCTTC.

The J gene is TRBJ2-5, the V gene TRBV30; 7 bases are a match to TRBD1. V was pared by 2 bases and J by 5 bases, with 2 bases of the junction left unmatched. There are 12 residues in the CDR3. Germline V gene sequence: CDR1 GTSNPN, CDR2 SVGIG (reference sequence). The DNA of the CDR3 is TGTGCCTGGAGTCGGGACAGCGAGACCCAGTACTTC. As protein: CAWSRDSETQYF. The variable domain in full, completed from reference TRBV30 and TRBJ2-5, reads SQTIHQWPATLVQPVGSPLSLECTVEGTSNPNLYWYRQAAGRGLQLLFYSVGIGQISSEVPQNLSASRPQDRQFILSSKKLLLSDSGFYLCAWSRDSETQYFGPGTRLLVL.

In the case of this clone: The junction does not match germline at one end; this may be a read error. The rearrangement uses TRBV2 and TRBJ2-1, with TRBD2 matching 9 bases. The length of the CDR3 is 13 residues. CDR1 and CDR2 from the germline V gene are SNHLY and FYNNEI. This CDR3 is CASSEASAGGVIF. DNA of the CDR3: TGTGCCAGCAGTGAAGCGTCTGCGGGAGGGGTTATCTTC.

V is TRBV29-1 and J is TRBJ2-7; D is uncertain. The length of the CDR3 is 14 residues. Trimming stripped 4 bases from V and 0 bases from J, with 13 bases between. CDR1 SQVTM and CDR2 ANQGSEA come from the germline V gene. The CDR3, as DNA: TGCAGCGTTGGGAACTCCCTGAGCTCCTACGAGCAGTACTTC. Translation gives CSVGNSLSSYEQYF.

The rearrangement uses TRBV28 and TRBJ2-1; no firm D call. The CDR3 sequence is 10 residues long. V lost 2 bases and J lost 10, with 3 bases in between. In germline, CDR1 is MDHEN, CDR2 SYDVKM. This CDR3 reads CASSLDEQFF. For the CDR3, the DNA is TGTGCCAGCAGTTTAGACGAGCAGTTCTTC.

As regards this clone: The identical CDR3 is also encoded by other nucleotide sequences in the sample. This rearrangement joins TRBV5-1 to TRBJ2-2, with 9 nucleotides matching TRBD1. The CDR3 loop spans 14 amino acids. The J segment lost 5 bases and the V segment lost 2 bases, leaving 1 base of the junction unmatched. Germline CDR1 reads SGHRS; CDR2 reads YFSETQ. The CDR3 spells CASSLQGATGELFF. Here the CDR3 DNA reads TGCGCCAGCAGCTTACAGGGGGCGACCGGGGAGCTGTTTTTT. The entire variable domain, with the rest obtained from reference TRBV5-1 and TRBJ2-2, is as follows: KAGVTQTPRYLIKTRGQQVTLSCSPISGHRSVSWYQQTPGQGLQFLFEYFSETQRNKGNFPGRFSGRQFSNSRSEMNVSTLELGDSALYLCASSLQGATGELFFGEGSRLTVL.

This sequence joins TRBV10-3 and TRBJ1-5; 10 positions agree with TRBD1. There are 16 residues in the CDR3. Germline CDR1 ENHRY, CDR2 SYGVKD. J gave up 6 bases and V 3 bases, and 8 bases lay outside the gene matches. The CDR3 DNA follows: TGTGCCATCAGTGAATGGGACAGGGGAGTTGGTCAGCCCCAGCATTTT. Protein sequence: CAISEWDRGVGQPQHF.

This clone came up once. The rearrangement joins TRBV28 to TRBJ2-7, with unresolved D. Germline assignment: CDR1 MDHEN and CDR2 SYDVKM. The V gene lost 3 bases and the J gene lost 3 bases, with 6 bases spanning the gap. This CDR3 region has 12 residues. The DNA for the CDR3 is TGTGCCAGCAGTTTGTTCAGCTACGAGCAGTACTTC. Translating it yields CASSLFSYEQYF.

The rearrangement joins TRBV5-1 to TRBJ2-5; D remains ambiguous. From germline, CDR1 is SGHRS and CDR2 YFSETQ. The V end lost 0 bases, the J end lost 1 base, and 10 bases lay between the germline ends. The CDR3 contains 15 residues. The CDR3, as DNA: TGCGCCAGCAGCTTGGGTCCGGTCGTCCAAGAGACCCAGTACTTC. Translation gives CASSLGPVVQETQYF.

The chain joins TRBV7-3 to TRBJ2-1; TRBD1 matches 9 bases. The trim removed 3 bases at V and 10 bases at J, leaving 7 bases unmatched. Germline loops: CDR1 SGHTA, CDR2 FQGTGA. CDR3 length: 14 residues. CDR3 sequence: CASSFTGGKGEQFF. The CDR3 coding sequence is TGTGCCAGCAGCTTTACAGGGGGCAAGGGGGAGCAGTTCTTC. Full variable domain (remainder filled in from reference TRBV7-3 and TRBJ2-1): GAGVSQTPSNKVTEKGKYVELRCDPISGHTALYWYRQSLGQGPEFLIYFQGTGAADDSGLPNDRFFAVRPEGSVSTLKIQRTERGDSAVYLCASSFTGGKGEQFFGPGTRLTVL.

The V call is TRBV7-2, the J call TRBJ1-2; D not resolved. V lost 5 bases and J lost 8, with 15 bases in between. In germline, CDR1 is SGHTA, CDR2 FQGNSA. The CDR3 totals 13 residues. The CDR3 here is CASSREPLRGYTF. The CDR3 bases are TGTGCCAGCAGCCGTGAACCCTTGCGGGGCTACACCTTC.

The rearrangement uses TRBV13 and TRBJ1-4; 9 positions agree with TRBD1. This CDR3 has 14 residues. V shed 5 bases, J shed 8 bases, and the junction held 6 bases outside the gene matches. Germline values: CDR1 PRHDT, CDR2 FYEKMQ (reference sequence). The DNA for the CDR3 is TGTGCCAGCAGCCAGGGACAGGGTGGAGAAAAACTGTTTTTT. As protein: CASSQGQGGEKLFF.

The chain joins TRBV25-1 to TRBJ1-6, with D unclear. This CDR3 is built from 16 residues. Germline V gene sequence: CDR1 MGHDK, CDR2 SYGVNS. Trimming left V 0 bases short and J 10 bases short, with 16 bases between. The CDR3 region has the DNA TGTGCCAGCAGTGAATATCTGAGCGGTAAAGGATCACCCCTCCACTTT. Translated: CASSEYLSGKGSPLHF.

The CDR3 here is CASSPPAYRETQYF. The CDR3 DNA is TGTGCCAGCTCACCACCTGCATATCGGGAGACCCAGTACTTC. The V and J genes are TRBV18 and TRBJ2-5; D call uncertain. This CDR3 is built from 14 residues. Germline values: CDR1 KGHSH, CDR2 LQKENI. The V end lost 0 bases, the J end lost 5 bases, and 10 bases lay between the germline ends.

This clone was seen a single time. CDR3 region: CASSPGSNSPLHF. The CDR3 DNA sequence: TGCGCCAGCAGCCCGGGGTCAAATTCACCCCTCCACTTT. The chain combines TRBV5-1 with TRBJ1-6; D is unclear. Germline CDR1 SGHRS, CDR2 YFSETQ. The CDR3 is made up of 13 amino acids. With 4 bases removed from V and 7 bases from J, the gap between germline ends came to 9 bases.

V usage is TRBV28 and J usage is TRBJ1-2; maybe TRBD1 (5 bases). CDR1 and CDR2 from the germline V gene are MDHEN and SYDVKM. V gave up 6 bases and J gave up 7 bases, with 18 bases separating them. This CDR3 contains 14 residues. CDR3 coding DNA: TGTGCCAGCAGACCTCCGGGACTCCTAGTTGGCTACACCTTC. Amino acids: CASRPPGLLVGYTF.

The V call is TRBV7-2, the J call TRBJ2-3; D gene unclear. The V and J ends lost 5 bases and 4 bases respectively, with 7 bases between them. The germline gives CDR1 SGHTA, CDR2 FQGNSA. The CDR3 has 12 residues. The CDR3 here is CASSPSADTQYF. The CDR3, as DNA: TGTGCCAGCAGCCCCTCGGCAGATACGCAGTATTTT.

The V gene is TRBV28, the J gene TRBJ1-4; D unclear. This CDR3 has 14 residues. V was pared by 6 bases and J by 8 bases, with 16 bases between. The germline V gene encodes CDR1 MDHEN and CDR2 SYDVKM. The CDR3 DNA reads TGTGCCAGCAGCAACACGCGTTTGTTGGAAAAACTGTTTTTT. This sequence encodes CASSNTRLLEKLFF.

V gene TRBV27 combines with J gene TRBJ1-5; D is undetermined. Trimming stripped 5 bases from V and 7 bases from J, with 15 bases between. The V gene's germline CDR1 is MNHEY and CDR2 SMNVEV (reference sequence). The CDR3 has 14 residues. CDR3 in amino acids: CASSATGFRQPQHF. CDR3 in DNA: TGTGCCAGCAGTGCGACGGGATTTAGACAGCCCCAGCATTTT.

The chain joins TRBV19 to TRBJ2-2; no clear D gene. Germline loops: CDR1 LNHDA, CDR2 SQIVND (reference sequence). V lost 0 bases to trimming and J lost 4 bases, with 15 bases between them. The CDR3 runs to 17 residues. The chain's CDR3 is CASSIELYRVPTGELFF. For the CDR3, the DNA is TGTGCCAGTAGTATAGAGCTATACCGGGTCCCCACCGGGGAGCTGTTTTTT.